These 29 T cell receptor beta chains originate from one sample sequenced in a study of T cell clusters in autoimmune cytopenias (dated by TCRdb to between 2017 and 2020). The instrument was an Illumina MiSeq. Multiplex PCR with a touch-down protocol amplified TRB rearrangements, with the TRB-A and TRB-B primer pools combined in a single tube. TCRdb reprocessed the reads, so every CDR3 protein sequence counts as one entry and DNA is not shown. The record for this sample contains about 4,000 distinct CDR3 sequences. The ten largest clonotypes hold over 13% of the sample. Each sample's TRB amplification started from roughly 270 ng of peripheral blood genomic DNA, which corresponds to 38,000 or so genome equivalents. Specimen: peripheral blood. The receptor set was obtained from a human donor with an autoimmune cytopenia or autoimmune hepatitis (not recorded which).

By frequency, this clonotype registers medium-sized. The gene calls are TRBV30 and TRBJ2-1; as DNA is missing, the TRBD2 call by TCRdb cannot be tested. CDR3 length equals 18 residues. The germline CDR1 and CDR2 sequences are GTSNPN and SVGIG (reference sequence). The CDR3 is CAWNRASGRARSYNEQFF.

According to its frequency, this clonotype is medium-sized. The rearrangement joins TRBV14 to TRBJ2-2; lacking DNA, the TRBD1 call made by TCRdb goes unchecked. From germline, CDR1 is SGHDN and CDR2 FVKESK. The CDR3 totals 15 residues. The CDR3 sequence: CASSPWGGAAGELFF. Together with reference TRBV14 and TRBJ2-2, the CDR3 gives the full variable domain: EAGVTQFPSHSVIEKGQTVTLRCDPISGHDNLYWYRRVMGKEIKFLLHFVKESKQDESGMPNNRFLAERTGGTYSTLKVQPAELEDSGVYFCASSPWGGAAGELFFGEGSRLTVL.

V and J are TRBV19 and TRBJ1-1; TCRdb outputs TRBD1, but without DNA this stays unchecked. The CDR3 is made up of 14 amino acids. Germline V gene lookup returns CDR1 LNHDA and CDR2 SQIVND (reference sequence). CDR3 region: CASRGGQANTEAFF.

This clonotype is called medium-sized based on its frequency. The rearrangement uses TRBV30 and TRBJ2-1; TCRdb outputs TRBD1, but without DNA this stays unchecked. Germline-derived CDR1 and CDR2 are GTSNPN and SVGIG (reference sequence). The CDR3 covers 11 residues. CDR3 amino acids: CAWSGTGQQFF.

This clonotype is labeled large (0.1 to 1%) based on frequency. J is TRBJ2-5 and V is TRBV4-3; with no DNA, the TCRdb D assignment of TRBD1 cannot be verified. This CDR3 has 14 amino acids. Germline CDR1 LGHNA, CDR2 YSLEER. CDR3: CASSQGGGYETQYF.

By frequency, this clonotype is medium-sized. The chain uses TRBV6-5 and TRBJ2-1; lacking DNA, the TRBD2 call made by TCRdb goes unchecked. The CDR3 contains 17 residues. Germline lookup yields CDR1 MNHEY and CDR2 SVGAGI. Here the CDR3 reads CASALRATSGRFDEQFF.

Its frequency marks this clonotype as medium-sized. The V call is TRBV19, the J call TRBJ1-1. The CDR3 covers 13 residues. Germline V lookup: CDR1 LNHDA, CDR2 SQIVND (reference sequence). CDR3 sequence: CASSWQLNTEAFF.

Frequency places this clonotype as medium-sized (0.01 to 0.1%). V and J are TRBV12-3 or TRBV12-4 and TRBJ1-2; TCRdb's D call, TRBD1, is unchecked because there is no DNA. The CDR3 sequence is 14 residues long. The CDR3 sequence: CASSANRVIGGYTF.

By frequency, this clonotype registers medium-sized. The gene calls are TRBV6-5 and TRBJ1-2; the TCRdb call, TRBD1, lacks DNA for checking. CDR1 and CDR2 (germline): MNHEY, SVGAGI. This CDR3 has 12 residues. The CDR3 sequence is CASSYRGDGYTF.

By frequency, this clonotype registers medium-sized. The chain employs TRBV6-5 and TRBJ2-5; TCRdb proposes TRBD1, but this gene call is untestable without DNA. Germline assignment: CDR1 MNHEY and CDR2 SVGAGI. CDR3 length: 14 amino acids. The CDR3 region is CASSPPGAQETQYF.

The rearrangement links TRBV6-5 to TRBJ2-5; TCRdb lists TRBD2, though no DNA is available to test this call. CDR3 length: 17 amino acids. The germline V gene has CDR1 MNHEY and CDR2 SVGAGI. This CDR3 reads CASSYSPLAGVSETQYF.

Measured by frequency, this clonotype is medium-sized. V and J are TRBV29-1 and TRBJ1-3. Germline V lookup: CDR1 SQVTM, CDR2 ANQGSEA. The CDR3 consists of 11 residues. The CDR3 sequence is CSVEDRNTIYF.

This clonotype is classed as medium-sized by frequency. This chain links TRBV19 with TRBJ2-7; the TCRdb call, TRBD2, lacks DNA for checking. This CDR3 is built from 15 residues. Germline CDR1 is LNHDA and CDR2 is SQIVND (reference sequence). CDR3 residues: CASSDGARWNYEQYF.

This clonotype is identified as medium-sized from frequency. The chain links TRBV7-2 to TRBJ2-2. In germline, CDR1 is SGHTA, CDR2 FQGNSA. The CDR3 is made up of 17 amino acids. The CDR3 protein is CASSPAGRRRNTGELFF.

This clonotype is identified as medium-sized from frequency. The CDR3 region is CSVGLGGNQPQHF. The chain is built from TRBV29-1 and TRBJ1-5. Germline assignment: CDR1 SQVTM and CDR2 ANQGSEA. The CDR3 extends over 13 amino acids.

Its frequency marks this clonotype as large. The chain uses TRBV12-3 or TRBV12-4 and TRBJ1-5; TCRdb calls TRBD1, which cannot be checked without DNA. The CDR3 length is 12 residues. CDR3: CASSPQGQPQHF.

This clonotype is labeled medium-sized based on frequency. The rearrangement uses TRBV29-1 and TRBJ1-1. CDR1 SQVTM and CDR2 ANQGSEA come from the germline V gene. The CDR3 covers 14 residues. This CDR3 reads CSVINQFPNTEAFF.

V and J are TRBV19 and TRBJ1-6. Per the germline V gene, CDR1 is LNHDA and CDR2 is SQIVND (reference sequence). The length of the CDR3 is 14 residues. This CDR3 is CASSKISEGSPLHF.

The V and J genes are TRBV19 and TRBJ2-7; TCRdb outputs TRBD2, but without DNA this stays unchecked. This CDR3 has 16 amino acids. Per germline, CDR1 LNHDA and CDR2 SQIVND (reference sequence). The CDR3 sequence is CASSSWGLAGDNEQYF. Full variable domain (remainder filled in from reference TRBV19 and TRBJ2-7): DGGITQSPKYLFRKEGQNVTLSCEQNLNHDAMYWYRQDPGQGLRLIYYSQIVNDFQKGDIAEGYSVSREKKESFPLTVTSAQKNPTAFYLCASSSWGLAGDNEQYFGPGTRLTVT.

By frequency, this clonotype registers medium-sized (0.01 to 0.1%). The chain couples TRBV29-1 to TRBJ1-2; TCRdb returns TRBD1, unconfirmable since there is no DNA. Germline values: CDR1 SQVTM, CDR2 ANQGSEA. The CDR3 runs to 13 residues. The CDR3 sequence is CSVGHQGAGGYTF.

This clonotype is medium-sized by frequency. The rearrangement links TRBV27 to TRBJ1-6; the TCRdb call, TRBD1, lacks DNA for checking. Germline lookup yields CDR1 MNHEY and CDR2 SMNVEV (reference sequence). The CDR3 runs 16 residues. The CDR3 protein is CASSLSKGDGNSPLHF.

The rearrangement joins TRBV5-6 to TRBJ1-6. The CDR3 runs to 14 residues. Germline loops: CDR1 SGHDT, CDR2 YYEEEE. The CDR3: CASSLGTVNSPLHF. The whole variable domain, filled in from reference TRBV5-6 and TRBJ1-6, reads DAGVTQSPTHLIKTRGQQVTLRCSPKSGHDTVSWYQQALGQGPQFIFQYYEEEERQRGNFPDRFSGHQFPNYSSELNVNALLLGDSALYLCASSLGTVNSPLHFGNGTRLTVT.

The rearrangement joins TRBV18 to TRBJ2-2; the TCRdb D gene call, TRBD2, has no DNA to confirm it. Looked up from germline, CDR1 is KGHSH and CDR2 is LQKENI. This CDR3 region has 16 residues. The CDR3 is CASSPAAVPNTGELFF.

By frequency, this clonotype registers medium-sized. This chain links TRBV6-5 with TRBJ1-1. Looked up from germline, CDR1 is MNHEY and CDR2 is SVGAGI. This CDR3 is 14 amino acids long. CDR3 in amino acids: CASSERRGRTEAFF.

This clonotype is medium-sized by frequency. The genes are TRBV6-5 and TRBJ1-2; TCRdb gives TRBD1 as the D gene, but with no DNA this cannot be confirmed. Germline values: CDR1 MNHEY, CDR2 SVGAGI. The CDR3 is 14 residues long. CDR3 in amino acids: CAIRDGRGVYGYTF.

Judged by frequency, this clonotype is medium-sized. V usage is TRBV30 and J usage is TRBJ2-7; TCRdb picks TRBD1, but there is no DNA to check that call. This CDR3 has 13 residues. Germline assignment: CDR1 GTSNPN and CDR2 SVGIG (reference sequence). CDR3 residues: CAWSVTGTYEQYF.

This clonotype is called medium-sized (0.01 to 0.1%) based on its frequency. CDR3 region: CASRHRDLPYNEQFF. This sequence joins TRBV12-3 or TRBV12-4 and TRBJ2-1; no DNA is available, so the TRBD1 call from TCRdb remains unchecked. This CDR3 has 15 residues.

In terms of frequency, this clonotype is medium-sized (0.01 to 0.1%). This chain joins TRBV19 and TRBJ1-5; as DNA is missing, the TRBD1 call by TCRdb cannot be tested. Per germline, CDR1 LNHDA and CDR2 SQIVND (reference sequence). The CDR3 has 17 residues. CDR3 in amino acids: CASSKDNPGDSNQPQHF.

The chain has TRBV7-9 and TRBJ1-1; TCRdb returns TRBD1, unconfirmable since there is no DNA. The CDR3 has 16 amino acids. Germline loops: CDR1 SEHNR, CDR2 FQNEAQ (reference sequence). CDR3 amino acids: CASSSRTGGMNTEAFF.